Listed here are 6 T cell receptor beta chains from one sample, sequenced in a study of spatial heterogeneity in lung cancer. Broader study findings: Tumor mutation count correlated with how many alpha and beta TCRs expanded intratumorally.

TCRdb redid the calling of the 5' RACE reads with MiXCR, one entry per CDR3 protein. The sample includes fewer than ten distinct CDR3 sequences. These receptors' antigens are unknown. Time point specified: sample taken at primary tumor resection. Source: lung tumor tissue, taken at surgery. These receptors came from a female donor with early-stage non-small cell lung cancer.

Turning to this clonotype: For a library built for alpha chains, this beta chain is a stray read; little rests on its size. The chain links TRBV7-3 to TRBJ2-2, with D perhaps matching TRBD1 or TRBD2 (5 bases each). The germline V gene encodes CDR1 SGHTA and CDR2 FQGTGA. V was trimmed by 5 bases and J by 7 bases, leaving 11 bases between them. The CDR3 contains 13 residues. The CDR3 DNA is TGTGCCAGCAGCCTACTAGGGGTCGGGGAGCTGTTTTTT. Translating gives CASSLLGVGELFF.

About this clonotype: Found in a library prepared for alpha chains, this beta chain is an off-target read, and its abundance has little meaning. The chain uses TRBV28 and TRBJ2-7; tentatively, D is TRBD2 (6 bases). Trimming removed 2 bases from V and 0 bases from J, with 8 bases in between. The V gene's germline CDR1 is MDHEN and CDR2 SYDVKM. The CDR3 totals 14 residues. The CDR3 DNA reads TGTGCCAGCAGTTTAGCCGGGAGCTCCTACGAGCAGTACTTC. Protein product: CASSLAGSSYEQYF.

This clonotype was seen more than once but under ten times. A library prepared for alpha chains yielded this beta chain as an off-target read; its size is of little meaning. This chain uses TRBV28 with TRBJ2-2; no clear D. V gave up 7 bases and J gave up 0 bases, with 3 bases separating them. The length of the CDR3 is 12 residues. Per the germline V gene, CDR1 is MDHEN and CDR2 is SYDVKM. Written as DNA, the CDR3 is TGTGCCAGCAACGCGAACACCGGGGAGCTGTTTTTT. Its translation: CASNANTGELFF.

Comment on this clonotype: This beta chain is a stray sequence in a library constructed for alpha chains; its clone size is not meaningful. This chain connects TRBV3-1 to TRBJ2-1; maybe TRBD2 (6 bases). V gave up 2 bases and J gave up 9 bases, with 14 bases separating them. The CDR3 contains 14 residues. Per the germline V gene, CDR1 is LGHDT and CDR2 is YNNKEL (reference sequence). The CDR3 nucleotides are TGTGCCAGCAGCCAACTGACTAGTGTCGGTGAGCAGTTCTTC. Its protein is CASSQLTSVGEQFF.

A note on this clonotype: With the library built for alpha chains, this beta chain is off target and its frequency is not meaningful. The V call is TRBV7-2, the J call TRBJ2-1, with D possibly being TRBD2 (5 bases). CDR3 size: 13 residues. V was pared by 3 bases and J by 6 bases, with 9 bases between. CDR1 SGHTA and CDR2 FQGNSA come from the germline V gene. The CDR3 loop reads CASSFSGGNEQFF. Written as DNA, the CDR3 is TGTGCCAGCAGCTTCTCCGGAGGCAATGAGCAGTTCTTC.

This clonotype is categorized as hyperexpanded. Because the library targeted alpha chains, this beta chain is an off-target read whose size means little. The chain employs TRBV5-6 and TRBJ1-5; TRBD1 agrees at 8 bases. The CDR3 runs 14 residues. J was trimmed by 5 bases and V by 3 bases; bases with no gene match: 4. Germline V gene lookup returns CDR1 SGHDT and CDR2 YYEEEE. CDR3 region: CASSYGQGYQPQHF. DNA for the CDR3: TGTGCCAGCAGCTACGGACAGGGTTATCAGCCCCAGCATTTT.